The 2 T cell receptor beta chains below come from one sample, sequenced in a study of siplizumab effects on memory and regulatory T cells. Sequenced by immunoSEQ multiplex PCR; TCRdb stores in-frame clones only, minus some. The data contain about 100,000 clones, about 91% of them singletons. Sequences were obtained from CD4+ T cells sorted from blood. These receptors originate from a human donor in good health.

V is TRBV7-9 and J is TRBJ1-2; the D gene is possibly TRBD1 (5 bases). This CDR3 has 14 amino acids. Germline V gene data show CDR1 as SEHNR and CDR2 as FQNEAQ (reference sequence). Deletions cut 0 bases from V and 4 bases from J, with 9 bases between. This CDR3 reads CASSLASGTYGYTF. DNA for the CDR3: TGTGCCAGCAGCTTAGCGAGTGGGACCTATGGCTACACCTTC. The entire variable domain, with the rest obtained from reference TRBV7-9 and TRBJ1-2, is as follows: DTGVSQNPRHKITKRGQNVTFRCDPISEHNRLYWYRQTLGQGPEFLTYFQNEAQLEKSRLLSDRFSAERPKGSFSTLEIQRTEQGDSAMYLCASSLASGTYGYTFGSGTRLTVV.

This chain joins TRBV14 and TRBJ1-2; D is uncertain. Trimming cost V 6 bases and J 5 bases, with 13 bases left between them. CDR1 SGHDN and CDR2 FVKESK come from the germline V gene. The CDR3 is 13 amino acids. The CDR3 DNA reads TGTGCCAGCAGTGTGGACGGGCCGTATGGCTACACCTTC. Protein sequence: CASSVDGPYGYTF.